The entry that follows covers one TCR beta chain sequence. Its antigen has not been determined. Base-call qualities are not available, and no considerably larger clone is one nucleotide away. The data stem from a study of blood T cell repertoires in COVID-19 (dated by TCRdb to about 2020). The study in broad terms: Collaborator samples came from the United States, Italy and Spain and covered acute and convalescent phases of COVID-19. The repertoires were made available in a free public database intended to serve as a resource for research on the immune response to SARS-CoV-2. The samples were drawn from the first 160 participants of the ongoing ImmuneRACE study and from over 950 subjects provided by 6 global collaborators. Where available, HLA class I and class II types were taken from metadata supplied by the sample provider and were not determined by assay-based typing. The dataset comprised deeply sampled blood TCRbeta repertoires from subjects exposed to, actively infected with, or recovered from COVID-19. The prospective study material was composed of cDNA or gDNA derived from T cells, B-cell-depleted T cells, or PBMCs. Nearly every sample came with metadata listing a de-identified subject ID, COVID-19 status, age in years and sex. General conclusions and limits of the study: The amount of clinical and demographic metadata varied by source and participant and was provided uncurated.

The CDR3 contains 12 residues, cysteine and phenylalanine counted. Only CDR3 DNA remains: 36 bases, in frame from the first base. Trimming at the junction amounts to 5 bases on V and 4 bases on J, and the germline ends lie 8 bases apart. CDR1 and CDR2, looked up from the germline V gene, are SGHDN and FVKESK. A second Seattle source provided samples from volunteer blood donors who had recovered from COVID-19. Whole blood was collected in K2EDTA tubes by collaborating institutions according to the institutions' own protocols. Collaborator samples were shipped for TCRbeta analysis as frozen whole blood, isolated PBMCs, or DNA extracted from either sample type. TCRbeta CDR3 regions were amplified from genomic DNA using the immunoSEQ Assay, a bias-controlled multiplex PCR. Per the original workflow: The number of nucleated cells in each sample was estimated by amplification of reference gene primers within the assay. To quantify the absolute abundance of each unique TCRbeta CDR3 rearrangement, sequence reads were collapsed and filtered. For each sample, productive Simpson clonality was calculated as the square root of Simpson's diversity index over productive rearrangements. TCRdb provides this immuneACCESS table in a form limited to in-frame rearrangements. Some clones are lacking; in checked studies, under half of them reflect an unresolved V gene, and why the rest are absent is not known. That table is the source of V, J and clone size, and D and trimming were worked out from the DNA. The sample has 200,000 to 300,000 clones on record, 80% to 90% of them singletons. Of the sample, 2% to 2.5% is held by the ten largest clones.

The sequenced material came from peripheral blood. The sequence came from a man between 35 and 55 years old who had recovered from COVID-19. The chain is assembled from TRBV14 and TRBJ2-5; no D segment can be confidently identified. The sequenced DNA is TGTGCCAGCAGCTATGAGATAGAGACCCAGTACTTC. Its amino acids are CASSYEIETQYF. Supplemented by the reference TRBV14 and TRBJ2-5 proteins around the CDR3, the complete variable domain is EAGVTQFPSHSVIEKGQTVTLRCDPISGHDNLYWYRRVMGKEIKFLLHFVKESKQDESGMPNNRFLAERTGGTYSTLKVQPAELEDSGVYFCASSYEIETQYFGPGTRLLVL.